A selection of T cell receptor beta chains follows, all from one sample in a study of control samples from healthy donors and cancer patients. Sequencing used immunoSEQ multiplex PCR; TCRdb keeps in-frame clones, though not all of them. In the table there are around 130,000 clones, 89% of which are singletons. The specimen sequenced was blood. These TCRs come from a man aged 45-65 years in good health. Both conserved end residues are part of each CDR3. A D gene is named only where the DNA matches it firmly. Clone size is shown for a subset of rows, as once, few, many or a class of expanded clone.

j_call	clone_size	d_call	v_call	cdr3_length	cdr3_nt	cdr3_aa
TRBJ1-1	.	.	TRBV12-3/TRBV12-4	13	TGTGCCAGCGGGGACCTCCAACAGGGAAAAGCTTTCTTT	CASGDLQQGKAFF
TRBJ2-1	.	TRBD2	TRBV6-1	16	TGTGCCAGCAGTGTCTCGGATTTCCTAGCGGGGGGGCCGCAGTTCTTC	CASSVSDFLAGGPQFF
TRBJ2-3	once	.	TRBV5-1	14	TGCGCCAGCAGCAAGGAGGGGGCGGGAGATACGCAGTATTTT	CASSKEGAGDTQYF
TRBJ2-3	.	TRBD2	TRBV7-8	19	TGTGCCAGCAGCTTAGGTCCCCCTAGCGGGGGGGCTAGCACAGATACGCAGTATTTT	CASSLGPPSGGASTDTQYF
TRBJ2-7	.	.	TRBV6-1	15	TGTGCCAGCAGTGAAATTGGGACGGGACCCTACGAGCAGTACTTC	CASSEIGTGPYEQYF
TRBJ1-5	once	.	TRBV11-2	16	TGTGCCAGCAGCTTAGATCGAGGGGGAGGGGGGCAGCCCCAGCATTTT	CASSLDRGGGGQPQHF
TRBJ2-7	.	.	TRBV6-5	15	TGTGCCAGCAGTTACTCGCGGCAGGGCCCCTACGAGCAGTACTTC	CASSYSRQGPYEQYF
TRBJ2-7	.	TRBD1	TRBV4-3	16	TGCGCCAGCAGCCAAGAAGTCGGGACAGGGGGACACGAGCAGTACTTC	CASSQEVGTGGHEQYF
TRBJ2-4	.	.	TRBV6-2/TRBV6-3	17	TGTGCCAGCAGCTGGGTCACCGTTCCCATAGCCAAAAACATTCAGTACTTC	CASSWVTVPIAKNIQYF
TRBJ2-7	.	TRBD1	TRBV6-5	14	TGTGCCAGCAAGGACCCAGGGGGCCCCTACGAGCAGTACTTC	CASKDPGGPYEQYF
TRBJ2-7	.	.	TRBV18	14	TGTGCCAGCTCACCACCGTTCTCCCCTAACGAGCAGTACTTC	CASSPPFSPNEQYF
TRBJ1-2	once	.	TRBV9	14	TGTGCCAGCAGCGTAGACTCCGAAGGCTATGGCTACACCTTC	CASSVDSEGYGYTF
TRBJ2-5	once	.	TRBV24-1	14	TGTGCCACCAGTGACGCAATGTACCAAGAGACCCAGTACTTC	CATSDAMYQETQYF
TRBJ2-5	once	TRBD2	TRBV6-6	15	TGTGCCAGCAGTTACAGGGCGGGGGGTCAAGAGACCCAGTACTTC	CASSYRAGGQETQYF
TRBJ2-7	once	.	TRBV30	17	TGTGCCTGGAGTCCCCCGGGGCAGGGGATGTTCTCCTACGAGCAGTACTTC	CAWSPPGQGMFSYEQYF
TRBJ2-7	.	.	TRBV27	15	TGTGCCAGCAGTTTCAGCGACCTCAGCTCCTACGAGCAGTACTTC	CASSFSDLSSYEQYF
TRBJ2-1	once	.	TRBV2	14	TGTGCCAGCAGTCCCGGGACCACCTACAATGAGCAGTTCTTC	CASSPGTTYNEQFF
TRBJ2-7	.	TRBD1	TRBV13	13	TGTGCCAGCAGCTTGGACAGGCTTGGGCAGCAGTACTTC	CASSLDRLGQQYF
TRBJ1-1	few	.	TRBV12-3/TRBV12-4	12	TGTGCCAGCAGGTTGATGAACACTGAAGCTTTCTTT	CASRLMNTEAFF
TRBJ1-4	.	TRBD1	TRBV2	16	TGTGCCAGCAGGTCGGGACAGGCCCCAACTAATGAAAAACTGTTTTTT	CASRSGQAPTNEKLFF
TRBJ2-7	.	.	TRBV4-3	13	TGCGCCAGCAGCCAAGATGTCAATTCCGAGCAGTACTTC	CASSQDVNSEQYF
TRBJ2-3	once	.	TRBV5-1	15	TGCGCCAGCAGCCGATCGACAAGGAGCACAGATACGCAGTATTTT	CASSRSTRSTDTQYF
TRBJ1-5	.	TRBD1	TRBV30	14	TGTGCCTGGAGTACCGGACAGGGGAGTCAGCCCCAGCATTTT	CAWSTGQGSQPQHF
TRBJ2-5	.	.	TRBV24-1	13	TGTGCCACCAGTGGACCGTACCAAGAGACCCAGTACTTC	CATSGPYQETQYF
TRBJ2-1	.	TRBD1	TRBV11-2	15	TGTGCCAGCAGCCCCGGACAGGGGGCTGGGGATGAGCAGTTCTTC	CASSPGQGAGDEQFF
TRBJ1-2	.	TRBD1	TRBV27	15	TGTGCCAGCAGTCTCCGGGACAGGGGCGGCTATGGCTACACCTTC	CASSLRDRGGYGYTF
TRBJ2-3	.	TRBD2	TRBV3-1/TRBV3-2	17	TGTGCCAGCAGCCCTAAACGGAGCGGGGGGAGAGATGATACGCAGTATTTT	CASSPKRSGGRDDTQYF
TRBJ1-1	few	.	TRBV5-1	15	TGCGCCAGCAGCTTGGGAGCAGGGTCAAGGGAAGGAGCTTTCTTT	CASSLGAGSREGAFF
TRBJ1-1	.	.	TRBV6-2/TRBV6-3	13	TGTGCCAGCAGTTACCCCCAGGTGGCTGAAGCTTTCTTT	CASSYPQVAEAFF
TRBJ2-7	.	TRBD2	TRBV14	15	TGTGCCAGCAGCCAGATGGCGGGGGGGCCCTACGAGCAGTACTTC	CASSQMAGGPYEQYF
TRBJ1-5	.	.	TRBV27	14	TGTGCCAGCAGCCCCAGGGAAACGAGTCAGCCCCAGCATTTT	CASSPRETSQPQHF
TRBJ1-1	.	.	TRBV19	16	TGTGCCAGTAGTTTAGAGCCCGGGACAAAAGTTCGTAAAGCTTTCTTT	CASSLEPGTKVRKAFF
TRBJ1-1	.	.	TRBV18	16	TGTGCCAGCTCACCACCCTGGAGTGGGGGTGGCACTGAAGCTTTCTTT	CASSPPWSGGGTEAFF
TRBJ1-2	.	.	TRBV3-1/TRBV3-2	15	TGTGCCAGCAGCCAAGTTGGGCGTTCCAACTATGGCTACACCTTC	CASSQVGRSNYGYTF
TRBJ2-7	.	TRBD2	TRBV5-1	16	TGCGCCAGCAGCTTGGCCCCTAGCGGGGAGGCCTACGAGCAGTACTTC	CASSLAPSGEAYEQYF
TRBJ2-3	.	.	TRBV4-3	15	TGCGCCAGCAGCCAAGCAGGGACGGGCACAGATACGCAGTATTTT	CASSQAGTGTDTQYF
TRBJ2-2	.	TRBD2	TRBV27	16	TGTGCCAGCAGTTCCCTAGCGGGGAGCTTCACCGGGGAGCTGTTTTTT	CASSSLAGSFTGELFF
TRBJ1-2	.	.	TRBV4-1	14	TGCGCCAGCAGCCAAGATGATTGGGGGTATGGCTACACCTTC	CASSQDDWGYGYTF
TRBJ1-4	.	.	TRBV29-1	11	TGCAGCGTTCGTCGAGATGAAAAACTGTTTTTT	CSVRRDEKLFF
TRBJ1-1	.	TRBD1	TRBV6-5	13	TGTGCCAGCAGTTACGAGACAGGGAGGGGGGCCTTCTTT	CASSYETGRGAFF
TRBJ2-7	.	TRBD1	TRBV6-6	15	TGTGCCAGCATTAGGGACAGGGGAGTTTCCTACGAGCAGTACTTC	CASIRDRGVSYEQYF
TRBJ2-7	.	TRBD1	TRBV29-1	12	TGCAGCGTTGGGGACAGGCGAACCGAGCAGTACTTC	CSVGDRRTEQYF
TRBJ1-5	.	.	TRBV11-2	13	TGTGCCAGCAGCTTAGATCTACGGCAGCCCCAGCATTTT	CASSLDLRQPQHF
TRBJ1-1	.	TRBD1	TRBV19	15	TGTGCCAGTAGTCCTTGGACAGGGCTCGTTACTGAAGCTTTCTTT	CASSPWTGLVTEAFF
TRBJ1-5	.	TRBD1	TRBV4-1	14	TGCGCCAGCAGCCAAGAAACAGGGGCACAGCCCCAGCATTTT	CASSQETGAQPQHF
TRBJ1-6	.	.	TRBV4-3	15	TGCGCCAGCAGCCAGGAGACAAGGGAAAATTCACCCCTCCACTTT	CASSQETRENSPLHF
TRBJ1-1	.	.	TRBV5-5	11	TGTGCCAGCATATCTACGGCTGAAGCTTTCTTT	CASISTAEAFF
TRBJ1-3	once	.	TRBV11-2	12	TGTGCCAGCAGATCGGGAGGAAACACCATATATTTT	CASRSGGNTIYF
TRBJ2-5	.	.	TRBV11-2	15	TGTGCCAGCAGCGCCCTACTAGTAGACCAAGAGACCCAGTACTTC	CASSALLVDQETQYF
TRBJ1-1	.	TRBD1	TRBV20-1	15	TGCAGTGCTAGTCGGCAGGGGGCGCGTTCCACTGAAGCTTTCTTT	CSASRQGARSTEAFF
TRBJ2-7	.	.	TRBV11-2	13	TGTGCCAGCAGCTGGGGGCACTCCTACGAGCAGTACTTC	CASSWGHSYEQYF
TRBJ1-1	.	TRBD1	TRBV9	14	TGTGCCAGCAGCGCCGGGACAGAAAACACTGAAGCTTTCTTT	CASSAGTENTEAFF
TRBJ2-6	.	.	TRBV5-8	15	TGTGCCAGCAGCTTGTCAGGGTCTGGGGCCAACGTCCTGACTTTC	CASSLSGSGANVLTF
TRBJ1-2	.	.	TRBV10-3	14	TGTGCCATCAGTGAGGTTAGAGCAGGCTATGGCTACACCTTC	CAISEVRAGYGYTF